This T cell receptor beta chain comes out of a study of shared clonotypes between healthy human individuals. Concerning this clone itself: Its antigen remains unknown. Other nucleotide sequences in the sample specify the same CDR3.

Splitting of each subset's genomic DNA was done evenly across several immunoSEQ plates. Produced via immunoSEQ multiplex PCR; TCRdb's table is partial and in-frame only. The sample shows some 2.1 million clones, roughly 96% of them seen only once. Study observations and caveats: Non-shared clonotypes were found to have lower generation probabilities than the clonotypes that were shared by all four of the sorted-subset donors. It was the few donors that limited the genetic and exposure-history diversity represented.

This TCR derives from a young man in good health. Specimen: naive CD4+ T cells sorted from blood. Subset indicated: CD45RA+ positively selected.

The CDR3 DNA follows: TGCGCCAGCAGCTTAGGGGGAGTGTCCTACGAGCAGTACTTC. Its translation is CASSLGGVSYEQYF. This chain links TRBV5-1 with TRBJ2-7; maybe TRBD1 (6 bases). Germline values: CDR1 SGHRS, CDR2 YFSETQ. The V gene lost 2 bases and the J gene lost 1 base, with 10 bases spanning the gap. The CDR3 consists of 14 residues.